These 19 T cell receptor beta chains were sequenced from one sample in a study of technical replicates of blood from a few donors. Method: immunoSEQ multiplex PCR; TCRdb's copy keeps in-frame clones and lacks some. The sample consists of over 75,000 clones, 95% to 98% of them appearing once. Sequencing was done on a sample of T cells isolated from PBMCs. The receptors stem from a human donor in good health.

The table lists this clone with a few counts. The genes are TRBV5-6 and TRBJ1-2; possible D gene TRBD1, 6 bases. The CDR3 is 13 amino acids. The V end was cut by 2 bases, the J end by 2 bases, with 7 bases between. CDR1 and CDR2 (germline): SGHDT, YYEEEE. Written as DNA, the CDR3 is TGTGCCAGCAGCTTAGGACAGAACTATGGCTACACCTTC. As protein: CASSLGQNYGYTF.

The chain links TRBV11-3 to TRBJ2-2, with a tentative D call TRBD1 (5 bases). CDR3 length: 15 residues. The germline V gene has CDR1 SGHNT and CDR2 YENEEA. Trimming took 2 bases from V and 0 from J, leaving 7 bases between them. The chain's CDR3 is CASSLWGPNTGELFF. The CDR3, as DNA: TGTGCCAGCAGCTTATGGGGCCCGAACACCGGGGAGCTGTTTTTT.

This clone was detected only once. The CDR3 spells CASSLGGGAGGSQPQHF. CDR3 coding DNA: TGTGCCAGCAGCTTGGGGGGTGGGGCAGGGGGCAGTCAGCCCCAGCATTTT. V is TRBV5-6 and J is TRBJ1-5; TRBD1 matches at 8 bases. Germline CDR1 reads SGHDT; CDR2 reads YYEEEE. After removal of 0 bases from V and 6 bases from J, the junction contained 11 bases not matched to a gene. The CDR3 consists of 17 residues.

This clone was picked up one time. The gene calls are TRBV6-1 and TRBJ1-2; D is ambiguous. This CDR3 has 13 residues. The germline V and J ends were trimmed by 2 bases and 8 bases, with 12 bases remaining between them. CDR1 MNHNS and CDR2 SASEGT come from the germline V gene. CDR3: CASSEQVRKGYTF. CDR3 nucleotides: TGTGCCAGCAGTGAACAGGTCAGGAAGGGCTACACCTTC.

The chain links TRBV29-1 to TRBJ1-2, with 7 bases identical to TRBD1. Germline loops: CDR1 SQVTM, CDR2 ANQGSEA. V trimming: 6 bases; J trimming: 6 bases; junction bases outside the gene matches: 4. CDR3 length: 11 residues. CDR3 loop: CSVGRGDGYTF. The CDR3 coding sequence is TGCAGCGTAGGCAGGGGGGATGGCTACACCTTC.

CDR3 sequence: CARSLAGTSGAYEQYF. CDR3 DNA sequence: TGTGCCAGAAGCTTGGCCGGGACTAGCGGGGCCTACGAGCAGTACTTC. The chain couples TRBV5-3 to TRBJ2-7; TRBD2 matches 13 bases. Being an ORF, TRBV5-3 has a function that is uncertain. V dropped 0 bases and J dropped 2; count of bases not matched to a gene: 2. The CDR3 length is 16 residues.

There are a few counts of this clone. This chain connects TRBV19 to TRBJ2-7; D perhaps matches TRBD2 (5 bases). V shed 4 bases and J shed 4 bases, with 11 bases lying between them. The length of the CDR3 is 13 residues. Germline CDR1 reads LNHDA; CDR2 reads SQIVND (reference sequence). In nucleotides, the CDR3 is TGTGCCAGTAGTACGCAGTCGGGATACGAGCAGTACTTC. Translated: CASSTQSGYEQYF.

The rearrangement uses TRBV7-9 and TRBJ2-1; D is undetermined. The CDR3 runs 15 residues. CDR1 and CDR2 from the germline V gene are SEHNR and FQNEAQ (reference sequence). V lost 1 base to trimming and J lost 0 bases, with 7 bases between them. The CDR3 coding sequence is TGTGCCAGCAGCTTAGGACTTAGCTCCTACAATGAGCAGTTCTTC. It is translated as CASSLGLSSYNEQFF.

The CDR3 sequence is CSVGQNTGELFF. The CDR3 DNA reads TGCAGCGTTGGACAGAACACCGGGGAGCTGTTTTTT. This chain joins TRBV29-1 and TRBJ2-2; D gene ambiguous. CDR3 length: 12 residues. CDR1 SQVTM and CDR2 ANQGSEA come from the germline V gene. The V gene lost 4 bases and the J gene lost 1 base, with 4 bases spanning the gap.

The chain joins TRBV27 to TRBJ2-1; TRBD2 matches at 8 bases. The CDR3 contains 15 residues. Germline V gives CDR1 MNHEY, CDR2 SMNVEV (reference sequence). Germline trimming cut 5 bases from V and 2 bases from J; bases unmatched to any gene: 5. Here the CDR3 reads CASSPTSGPYNEQFF. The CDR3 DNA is TGTGCCAGCAGTCCCACTAGCGGCCCCTACAATGAGCAGTTCTTC.

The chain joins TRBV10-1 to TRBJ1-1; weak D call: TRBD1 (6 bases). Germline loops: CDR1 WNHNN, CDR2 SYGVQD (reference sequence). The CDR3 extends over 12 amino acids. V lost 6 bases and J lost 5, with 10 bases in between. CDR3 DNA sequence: TGCGCCAGCAGCCCACAGGGAACTGAAGCTTTCTTT. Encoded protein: CASSPQGTEAFF.

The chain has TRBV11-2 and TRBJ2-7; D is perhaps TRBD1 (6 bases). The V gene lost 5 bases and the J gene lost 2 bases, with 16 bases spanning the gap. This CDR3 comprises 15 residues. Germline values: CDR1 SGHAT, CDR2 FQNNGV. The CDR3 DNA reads TGTGCCAGCAGCACCTACAGGGTTGCGGCCTACGAGCAGTACTTC. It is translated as CASSTYRVAAYEQYF. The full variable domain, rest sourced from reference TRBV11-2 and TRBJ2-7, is EAGVAQSPRYKIIEKRQSVAFWCNPISGHATLYWYQQILGQGPKLLIQFQNNGVVDDSQLPKDRFSAERLKGVDSTLKIQPAKLEDSAVYLCASSTYRVAAYEQYFGPGTRLTVT.

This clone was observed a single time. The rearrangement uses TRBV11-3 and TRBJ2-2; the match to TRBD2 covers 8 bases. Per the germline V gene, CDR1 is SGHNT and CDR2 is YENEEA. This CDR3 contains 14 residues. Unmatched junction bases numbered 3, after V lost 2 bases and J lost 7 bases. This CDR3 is CASSLSAGGGELFF. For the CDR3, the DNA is TGTGCCAGCAGCTTAAGTGCGGGGGGCGGGGAGCTGTTTTTT.

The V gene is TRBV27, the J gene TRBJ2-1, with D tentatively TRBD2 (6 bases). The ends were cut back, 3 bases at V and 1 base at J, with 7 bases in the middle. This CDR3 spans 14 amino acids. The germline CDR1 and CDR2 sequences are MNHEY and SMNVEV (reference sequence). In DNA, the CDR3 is TGTGCCAGCAGTTTCGGGGGTTCCTACAATGAGCAGTTCTTC. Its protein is CASSFGGSYNEQFF.

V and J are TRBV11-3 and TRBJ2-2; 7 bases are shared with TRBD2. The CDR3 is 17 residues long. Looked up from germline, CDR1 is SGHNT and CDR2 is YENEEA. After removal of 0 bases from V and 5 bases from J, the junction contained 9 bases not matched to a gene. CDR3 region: CASSLDLGGPFTGELFF. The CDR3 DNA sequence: TGTGCCAGCAGCTTAGATTTGGGAGGGCCGTTTACCGGGGAGCTGTTTTTT.

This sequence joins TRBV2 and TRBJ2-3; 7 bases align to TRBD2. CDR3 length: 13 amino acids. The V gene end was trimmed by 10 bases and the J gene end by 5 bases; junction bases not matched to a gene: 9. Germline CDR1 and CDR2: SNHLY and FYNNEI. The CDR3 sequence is CATRRLAVDTQYF. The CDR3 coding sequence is TGTGCCACCAGGAGGCTAGCGGTAGATACGCAGTATTTT.

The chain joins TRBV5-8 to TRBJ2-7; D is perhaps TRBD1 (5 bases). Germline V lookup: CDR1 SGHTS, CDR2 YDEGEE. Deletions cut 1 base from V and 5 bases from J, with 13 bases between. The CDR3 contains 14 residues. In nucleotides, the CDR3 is TGTGCCAGCAGCTTGACCTACCAGGGCCACGAGCAGTACTTC. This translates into CASSLTYQGHEQYF.

CDR3: CASARGGYQPQHF. CDR3 sequence (DNA): TGTGCCAGCGCCCGAGGGGGCTATCAGCCCCAGCATTTT. This chain links TRBV27 with TRBJ1-5; TRBD1 agrees at 7 bases. The J segment lost 5 bases and the V segment lost 8 bases, leaving 6 bases of the junction unmatched. Germline assignment: CDR1 MNHEY and CDR2 SMNVEV (reference sequence). CDR3 length equals 13 residues.

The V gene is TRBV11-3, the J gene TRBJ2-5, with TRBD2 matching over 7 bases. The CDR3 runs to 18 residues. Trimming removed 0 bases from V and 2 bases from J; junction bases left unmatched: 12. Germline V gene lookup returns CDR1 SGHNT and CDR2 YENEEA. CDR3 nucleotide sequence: TGTGCCAGCAGCTTAGATCTGTTCGTGGGGGGGAAACAAGAGACCCAGTACTTC. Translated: CASSLDLFVGGKQETQYF. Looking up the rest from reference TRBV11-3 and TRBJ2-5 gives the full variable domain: EAGVVQSPRYKIIEKKQPVAFWCNPISGHNTLYWYLQNLGQGPELLIRYENEEAVDDSQLPKDRFSAERLKGVDSTLKIQPAELGDSAVYLCASSLDLFVGGKQETQYFGPGTRLLVL.